This T cell receptor (beta chain) emerged from a study of T cell responses to AZD1222 COVID-19 vaccine. Whole-study results and caveats: Reports indicate that nearly half of spike-specific TCRs are directed at unmutated variant regions. After two AZD1222 doses, spike-specific TCR breadth and depth rose versus day 0. Repertoires were collected only later (after the peak T cell response had occurred).

Germline lookup yields CDR1 MGHDK and CDR2 SYGVNS. Trimming stripped 3 bases from V and 7 bases from J, with 12 bases between. The CDR3 sequence is 13 residues long. With respect to this clone: As yet, its antigen is unknown.

Repertoires were generated with immunoSEQ multiplex PCR, while TCRdb's copy carries only in-frame clones and drops some. Of 110,000 or so clones in the sample, 89% were seen once. The clonotype comes from an adult in good health. Material: peripheral blood, obtained on day 0 of MenACWY control vaccination. The chain is built from TRBV25-1 and TRBJ1-2, with a tentative D call TRBD1 (6 bases). CDR3 in DNA: TGTGCCAGCAGTGATCGGACAGAAGGTGGCTACACCTTC. This codes for CASSDRTEGGYTF.